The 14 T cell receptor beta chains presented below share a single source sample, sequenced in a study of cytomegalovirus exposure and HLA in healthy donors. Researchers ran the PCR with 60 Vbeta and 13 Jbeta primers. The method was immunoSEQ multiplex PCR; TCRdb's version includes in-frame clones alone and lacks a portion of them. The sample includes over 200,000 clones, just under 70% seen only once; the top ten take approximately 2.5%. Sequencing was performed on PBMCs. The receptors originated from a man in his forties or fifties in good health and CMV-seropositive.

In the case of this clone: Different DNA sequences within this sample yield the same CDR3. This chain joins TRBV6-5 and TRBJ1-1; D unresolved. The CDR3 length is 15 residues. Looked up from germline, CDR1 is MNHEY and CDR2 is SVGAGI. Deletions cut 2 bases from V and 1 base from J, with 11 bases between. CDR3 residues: CASSYPGGGNTEAFF. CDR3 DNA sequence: TGTGCCAGCAGTTACCCGGGCGGAGGGAACACTGAAGCTTTCTTT.

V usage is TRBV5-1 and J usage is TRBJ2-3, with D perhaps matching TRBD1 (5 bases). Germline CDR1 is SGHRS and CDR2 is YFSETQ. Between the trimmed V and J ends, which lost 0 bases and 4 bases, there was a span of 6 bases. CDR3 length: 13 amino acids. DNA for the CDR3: TGCGCCAGCAGCTTGGGGGGCCCAGATACGCAGTATTTT. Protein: CASSLGGPDTQYF.

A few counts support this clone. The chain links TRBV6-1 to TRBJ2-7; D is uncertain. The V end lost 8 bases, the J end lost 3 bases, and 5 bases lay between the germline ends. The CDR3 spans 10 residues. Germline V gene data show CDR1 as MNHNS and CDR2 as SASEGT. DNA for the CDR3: TGTGCCAGCGGCAGCTACGAGCAGTACTTC. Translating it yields CASGSYEQYF.

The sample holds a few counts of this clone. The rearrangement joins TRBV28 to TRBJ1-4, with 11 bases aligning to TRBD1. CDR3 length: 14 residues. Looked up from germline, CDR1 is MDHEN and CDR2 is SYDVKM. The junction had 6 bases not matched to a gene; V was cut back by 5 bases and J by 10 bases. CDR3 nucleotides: TGTGCCAGCAGTATGGGACAGGGGGTAAGAAAACTGTTTTTT. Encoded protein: CASSMGQGVRKLFF.

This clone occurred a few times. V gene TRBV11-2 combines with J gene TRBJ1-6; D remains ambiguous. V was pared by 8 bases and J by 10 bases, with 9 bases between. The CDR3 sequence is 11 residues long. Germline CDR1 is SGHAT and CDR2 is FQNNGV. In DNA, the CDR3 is TGTGCCAGCCAATCCCAGTCACCCCTCCACTTT. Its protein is CASQSQSPLHF. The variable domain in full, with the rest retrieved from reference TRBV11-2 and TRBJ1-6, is EAGVAQSPRYKIIEKRQSVAFWCNPISGHATLYWYQQILGQGPKLLIQFQNNGVVDDSQLPKDRFSAERLKGVDSTLKIQPAKLEDSAVYLCASQSQSPLHFGNGTRLTVT.

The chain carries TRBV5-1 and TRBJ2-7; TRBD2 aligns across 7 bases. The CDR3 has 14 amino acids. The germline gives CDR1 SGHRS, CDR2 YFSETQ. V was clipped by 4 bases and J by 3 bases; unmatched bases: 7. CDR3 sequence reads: CASSPSGGGYEQYF. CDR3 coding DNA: TGCGCCAGCAGCCCCTCGGGGGGTGGCTACGAGCAGTACTTC.

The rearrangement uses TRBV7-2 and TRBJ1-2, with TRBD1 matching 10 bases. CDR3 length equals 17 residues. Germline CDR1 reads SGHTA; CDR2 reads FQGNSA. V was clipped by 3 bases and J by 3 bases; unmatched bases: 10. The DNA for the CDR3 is TGTGCCAGCAGCTTCCTCCCGGGACAGGGGAAATACTATGGCTACACCTTC. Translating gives CASSFLPGQGKYYGYTF.

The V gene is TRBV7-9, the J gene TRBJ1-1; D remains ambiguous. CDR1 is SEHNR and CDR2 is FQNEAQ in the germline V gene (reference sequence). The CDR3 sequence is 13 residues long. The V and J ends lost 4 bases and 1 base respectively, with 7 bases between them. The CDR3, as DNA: TGTGCCAGCAGCTCCCCCGGGAACACTGAAGCTTTCTTT. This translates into CASSSPGNTEAFF. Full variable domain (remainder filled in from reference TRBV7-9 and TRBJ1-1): DTGVSQNPRHKITKRGQNVTFRCDPISEHNRLYWYRQTLGQGPEFLTYFQNEAQLEKSRLLSDRFSAERPKGSFSTLEIQRTEQGDSAMYLCASSSPGNTEAFFGQGTRLTVV.

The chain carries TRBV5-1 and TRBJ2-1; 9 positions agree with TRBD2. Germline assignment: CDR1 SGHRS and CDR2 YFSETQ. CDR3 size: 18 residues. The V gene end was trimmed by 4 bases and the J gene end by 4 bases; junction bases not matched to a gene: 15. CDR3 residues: CASSRGLGSLAGYNEQFF. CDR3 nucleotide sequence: TGCGCCAGCAGCCGCGGGCTAGGGTCGCTAGCGGGATACAATGAGCAGTTCTTC.

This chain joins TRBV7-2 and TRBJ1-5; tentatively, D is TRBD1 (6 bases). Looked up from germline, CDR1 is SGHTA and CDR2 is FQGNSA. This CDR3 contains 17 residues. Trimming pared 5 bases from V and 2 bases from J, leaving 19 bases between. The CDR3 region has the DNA TGTGCCAGCAGCCCGATGGTGGGGGCCCCGGGCAATCAGCCCCAGCATTTT. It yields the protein CASSPMVGAPGNQPQHF. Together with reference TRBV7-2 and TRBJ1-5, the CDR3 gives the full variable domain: GAGVSQSPSNKVTEKGKDVELRCDPISGHTALYWYRQSLGQGLEFLIYFQGNSAPDKSGLPSDRFSAERTGGSVSTLTIQRTQQEDSAVYLCASSPMVGAPGNQPQHFGDGTRLSIL.

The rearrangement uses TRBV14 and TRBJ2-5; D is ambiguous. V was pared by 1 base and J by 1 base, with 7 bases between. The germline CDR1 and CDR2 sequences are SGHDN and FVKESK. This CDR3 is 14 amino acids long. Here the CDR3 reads CASSQGVFQETQYF. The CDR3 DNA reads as TGTGCCAGCAGCCAAGGTGTCTTCCAAGAGACCCAGTACTTC.

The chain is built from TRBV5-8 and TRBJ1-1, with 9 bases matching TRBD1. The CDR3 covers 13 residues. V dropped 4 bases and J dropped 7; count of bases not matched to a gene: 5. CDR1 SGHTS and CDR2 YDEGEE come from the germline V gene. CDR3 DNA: TGTGCCAGCAGCACGACAGGGGGGGGTGAAGCTTTCTTT. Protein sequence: CASSTTGGGEAFF.

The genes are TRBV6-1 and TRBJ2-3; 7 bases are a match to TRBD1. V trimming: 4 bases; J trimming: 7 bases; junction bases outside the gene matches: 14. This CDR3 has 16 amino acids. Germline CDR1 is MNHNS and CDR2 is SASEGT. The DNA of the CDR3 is TGTGCCAGCAGTGGACCCCGGACAGGAGAGGTTAATACGCAGTATTTT. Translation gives CASSGPRTGEVNTQYF.

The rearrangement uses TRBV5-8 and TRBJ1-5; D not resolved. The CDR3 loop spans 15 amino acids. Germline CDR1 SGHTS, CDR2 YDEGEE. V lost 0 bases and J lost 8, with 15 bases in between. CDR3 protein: CASSLEIKEEKPQHF. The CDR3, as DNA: TGTGCCAGCAGCTTGGAAATTAAGGAGGAGAAGCCCCAGCATTTT.